This entry lists 22 T cell receptor beta chains sequenced from one sample in a study of naive and memory T cell subsets. Treatment described: skin biopsy from PPD injection site in Mantoux-positive individual. The library had UMIs added by 3' ligation of an oligonucleotide to TCR cDNA. Ligated cDNA underwent four rounds of PCR with nested alpha and beta constant region primers and SP2. TCRdb independently ran MiXCR on the UMI-ligation and nested PCR reads; one entry per CDR3 protein. The sample shows 35,000 to 40,000 distinct CDR3 sequences, 11% of them seen only once. The source material was skin, sampled from a tuberculin skin test site. Receptors originate from an adult in good health.

This clonotype has more than one count but fewer than ten. CDR3 protein: CASSSPSQGEAKNIQYF. The CDR3 DNA follows: TGTGCCAGCAGTTCGCCTTCCCAGGGGGAAGCCAAAAACATTCAGTACTTC. V usage is TRBV28 and J usage is TRBJ2-4; 7 nucleotides match TRBD1. Germline trimming cut 4 bases from V and 0 bases from J; bases unmatched to any gene: 9. There are 17 residues in the CDR3. The germline CDR1 and CDR2 sequences are MDHEN and SYDVKM.

The chain recombines TRBV5-4 with TRBJ1-5; perhaps TRBD1 as D (5 bases). CDR1 is SGHNT and CDR2 is YYREEE in the germline V gene (reference sequence). CDR3 length: 13 amino acids. The V and J ends lost 5 bases and 9 bases respectively, with 15 bases between them. CDR3: CASSSDSSRPQHF. The CDR3 DNA is TGTGCCAGCAGTTCTGACAGTTCACGGCCCCAGCATTTT. Combining the CDR3 with reference TRBV5-4 and TRBJ1-5 gives the whole variable domain ETGVTQSPTHLIKTRGQQVTLRCSSQSGHNTVSWYQQALGQGPQFIFQYYREEENGRGNFPPRFSGLQFPNYSSELNVNALELDDSALYLCASSSDSSRPQHFGDGTRLSIL.

This clonotype was counted at least ten times. The V and J genes are TRBV7-9 and TRBJ2-1, with 11 bases that match TRBD2. The CDR3 has 18 residues. V was clipped by 5 bases and J by 1 base; unmatched bases: 10. The germline V gene encodes CDR1 SEHNR and CDR2 FQNEAQ (reference sequence). In nucleotides, the CDR3 is TGTGCCAGCAGCCTGCTAGCGGGGGGCTCCTTTTCCTACAATGAGCAGTTCTTC. Amino acid sequence: CASSLLAGGSFSYNEQFF.

V usage is TRBV19 and J usage is TRBJ2-1; 10 bases line up with TRBD1. CDR1 and CDR2 from the germline V gene are LNHDA and SQIVND (reference sequence). V dropped 6 bases and J dropped 7; count of bases not matched to a gene: 9. This CDR3 is built from 15 residues. CDR3 coding DNA: TGTGCCAGTAGCGGGGACAGGGGAATTAGGAATGAGCAGTTCTTC. Its translation is CASSGDRGIRNEQFF.

The chain couples TRBV14 to TRBJ1-3; tentative D call: TRBD1 (6 bases). V dropped 3 bases and J dropped 1 base, with 13 bases sitting between them. Germline lookup yields CDR1 SGHDN and CDR2 FVKESK. The CDR3 contains 16 residues. The CDR3 region is CASSHIGGASGNTIYF. The DNA of the CDR3 is TGTGCCAGCAGCCATATAGGGGGAGCATCTGGAAACACCATATATTTT.

The sample holds many counts of this clonotype. The chain combines TRBV28 with TRBJ2-2; D possibly corresponds to TRBD1 (7 bases). This CDR3 spans 18 amino acids. Trimming took off 4 bases at V and 6 bases at J, with 24 bases between the two ends. Germline loops: CDR1 MDHEN, CDR2 SYDVKM. As DNA, the CDR3 is TGTGCCAGCAGTTCCTTAGGGACTTGGGACAGTATGGCCGGGGAGCTGTTTTTT. As protein: CASSSLGTWDSMAGELFF.

This clonotype has a count of ten or more. The genes are TRBV20-1 and TRBJ2-7; 9 bases match TRBD1. The germline V gene encodes CDR1 DFQATT and CDR2 SNEGSKA (reference sequence). Trimming cost V 4 bases and J 4 bases; bases outside gene matches: 11. The CDR3 runs 15 residues. As DNA, the CDR3 is TGCAGTGCTACCCTGGGAGGGACAGGGACGTACGAGCAGTACTTC. This encodes CSATLGGTGTYEQYF.

This clonotype was seen ten or more times. The junction differs from germline at one of its ends, possibly a read error. J is TRBJ2-1 and V is TRBV2; possibly TRBD2 for D (5 bases). CDR3 length: 12 amino acids. Looked up from germline, CDR1 is SNHLY and CDR2 is FYNNEI. The DNA for the CDR3 is TGTGCCAGCACTTTAAGGGAGAGTAGAGCCCTCTTC. Amino acids: CASTLRESRALF.

This clonotype was seen more than once but under ten times. The J gene is TRBJ2-7, the V gene TRBV7-2; D unclear. This CDR3 contains 13 residues. The V gene's germline CDR1 is SGHTA and CDR2 FQGNSA. Trimming pared 8 bases from V and 2 bases from J, leaving 13 bases between. The CDR3 coding sequence is TGTGCCAGCGTACCACCCGGCGCCTACGAGCAGTACTTC. This sequence encodes CASVPPGAYEQYF.

This clonotype was found a few times. The chain has TRBV20-1 and TRBJ1-5, with a tentative D call TRBD1 (5 bases). Germline values: CDR1 DFQATT, CDR2 SNEGSKA (reference sequence). This CDR3 is 15 amino acids long. The ends were cut back, 0 bases at V and 6 bases at J, with 15 bases in the middle. CDR3 sequence (DNA): TGCAGTGCTAGAGATATTCAGGGAACCTCTCAGCCCCAGCATTTT. It translates to CSARDIQGTSQPQHF.

The V gene is TRBV30, the J gene TRBJ1-4, with 8 bases fitting TRBD1. J was trimmed by 9 bases and V by 1 base; bases with no gene match: 7. CDR3 length equals 14 residues. The V gene's germline CDR1 is GTSNPN and CDR2 SVGIG (reference sequence). CDR3 DNA: TGTGCCTGGAGTGGTGGACAGGGAGCACAAAAACTGTTTTTT. Translation: CAWSGGQGAQKLFF. The entire variable domain, with the rest obtained from reference TRBV30 and TRBJ1-4, is as follows: SQTIHQWPATLVQPVGSPLSLECTVEGTSNPNLYWYRQAAGRGLQLLFYSVGIGQISSEVPQNLSASRPQDRQFILSSKKLLLSDSGFYLCAWSGGQGAQKLFFGSGTQLSVL.

This clonotype was observed many times. The chain joins TRBV2 to TRBJ2-3; D gene ambiguous. This CDR3 is built from 17 residues. The germline V gene has CDR1 SNHLY and CDR2 FYNNEI. Trimming took 3 bases from V and 3 from J, leaving 19 bases between them. DNA of the CDR3: TGTGCCAGCAGTGATTTCTCAGGACCCCTCTTGACAGATACGCAGTATTTT. This translates into CASSDFSGPLLTDTQYF.

This clonotype was seen more than once but under ten times. In DNA, the CDR3 is TGTGCCAGCAGGGCGGGGGGGCAAGATACGCAGTATTTT. As protein: CASRAGGQDTQYF. This rearrangement joins TRBV2 to TRBJ2-3; TRBD2 agrees at 9 bases. Germline assignment: CDR1 SNHLY and CDR2 FYNNEI. CDR3 length equals 13 residues. V shed 6 bases and J 5 bases; nucleotides not matched to a gene: 3.

Many counts were recorded for this clonotype. V is TRBV11-2 and J is TRBJ2-7, with TRBD2 identical over 13 bases. The CDR3 sequence is 15 residues long. J was trimmed by 9 bases and V by 3 bases; bases with no gene match: 8. Germline-derived CDR1 and CDR2 are SGHAT and FQNNGV. CDR3 sequence (DNA): TGTGCCAGCAGCTTGAGACTAGCGGGGGGAGGAGTGCAGTACTTC. It is translated as CASSLRLAGGGVQYF.

This clonotype was detected ten times or more. The chain employs TRBV21-1 and TRBJ1-1. TRBV21-1 is listed as a pseudogene. CDR3 length equals 16 residues. CDR3 in amino acids: CASSPTGRHPNTEAFF. CDR3 sequence (DNA): TGTGCCAGCAGCCCAACCGGACGCCATCCGAACACTGAAGCTTTCTTT.

There are a few counts of this clonotype. The gene calls are TRBV7-8 and TRBJ1-1; D not resolved. The CDR3 sequence is 13 residues long. Trimming left V 4 bases short and J 1 base short, with 7 bases between. CDR1 and CDR2 (germline): SGHVS, FQNEAQ. CDR3 nucleotide sequence: TGTGCCAGCAGCTCCGCAGGGAACACTGAAGCTTTCTTT. Its protein is CASSSAGNTEAFF.

The chain couples TRBV6-2 or TRBV6-3 to TRBJ2-4; possibly TRBD1 for D (6 bases). The germline V gene encodes CDR1 MNHEY and CDR2 SVGEGT. This CDR3 region has 14 residues. V lost 6 bases, J lost 2 bases, and 11 bases lay in between. The CDR3 nucleotides read TGTGCCAGCAGACCCCGGGACACCAAAAACATTCAGTACTTC. Translation: CASRPRDTKNIQYF.

This clonotype was counted at least ten times. The J gene is TRBJ2-4, the V gene TRBV12-3 or TRBV12-4, with TRBD2 identical over 8 bases. Unmatched junction bases numbered 8, after V lost 6 bases and J lost 4 bases. CDR3 length equals 15 residues. CDR3 DNA: TGTGCCAGCAGCCAAACCCTAGCGGGTAAAAACATTCAGTACTTC. Translation gives CASSQTLAGKNIQYF.

The rearrangement links TRBV5-1 to TRBJ1-1, with unresolved D. Germline CDR1 reads SGHRS; CDR2 reads YFSETQ. This CDR3 is built from 14 residues. V was trimmed by 5 bases and J by 3 bases, leaving 14 bases between them. Here the CDR3 reads CASRSPYKDTEAFF. DNA of the CDR3: TGCGCCAGCAGATCCCCTTATAAGGACACTGAAGCTTTCTTT.

The chain uses TRBV20-1 and TRBJ1-6; no clear D. V lost 3 bases and J 10 bases, leaving 4 bases between the germline ends. The germline V gene encodes CDR1 DFQATT and CDR2 SNEGSKA (reference sequence). This CDR3 contains 10 residues. In nucleotides, the CDR3 is TGCAGTGCTAGGAGGTCACCCCTCCACTTT. Its translation: CSARRSPLHF.

A few counts support this clonotype. The V gene is TRBV15, the J gene TRBJ1-4; a possible D gene is TRBD1 (6 bases). CDR1 and CDR2 (germline): LNHNV, YYDKDF (reference sequence). Trimming stripped 0 bases from V and 5 bases from J, with 10 bases between. This CDR3 is built from 15 residues. This CDR3 is CATSRDTGPNEKLFF. Written as DNA, the CDR3 is TGTGCCACCAGCAGAGATACAGGGCCGAATGAAAAACTGTTTTTT.

At least ten counts were recorded for this clonotype. CDR3 bases: TGCGCCAGCAGCCCCGGGACAGGGAGTCCCTACGAGCAGTACTTC. Translating gives CASSPGTGSPYEQYF. The rearrangement joins TRBV5-1 to TRBJ2-7; 9 bases are a match to TRBD1. This CDR3 is built from 15 residues. Germline trimming cut 4 bases from V and 2 bases from J; bases unmatched to any gene: 7. Germline loops: CDR1 SGHRS, CDR2 YFSETQ.